This passage covers 12 T cell receptor beta chains from one sample sequenced in a study of OX40 agonist ivuxolimab in advanced cancers. Profiling relied on immunoSEQ multiplex PCR, and the TCRdb table lists in-frame clones only, not all of them. The sample holds tens of thousands of clones; about 93% are singletons and the top ten take approximately 25%. This material consisted of CD4+ or CD8+ T cells sorted from blood, taken in a trial of the OX40 agonist ivuxolimab. The source of these receptors is an adult with an advanced solid tumor such as melanoma, head and neck, liver or kidney cancer.

The sample holds a few counts of this clone. This chain joins TRBV27 and TRBJ1-1; TRBD1 might be the D (5 bases). CDR1 is MNHEY, CDR2 SMNVEV, per germline (reference sequence). CDR3 size: 14 residues. V was trimmed by 6 bases and J by 6 bases, leaving 17 bases between them. CDR3 protein: CASSINLSGAEAFF. In nucleotides, the CDR3 is TGTGCCAGCAGCATTAACTTGTCGGGGGCTGAAGCTTTCTTT.

This rearrangement joins TRBV9 to TRBJ2-7; 8 positions match TRBD2. Per germline, CDR1 SGDLS and CDR2 YYNGEE. Trimming cost V 0 bases and J 5 bases; bases outside gene matches: 7. The CDR3 contains 15 residues. This CDR3 reads CASSVEGTRKDEQYF. The CDR3 bases are TGTGCCAGCAGCGTAGAAGGGACTAGAAAGGACGAGCAGTACTTC. Full variable domain (remainder filled in from reference TRBV9 and TRBJ2-7): DSGVTQTPKHLITATGQRVTLRCSPRSGDLSVYWYQQSLDQGLQFLIQYYNGEERAKGNILERFSAQQFPDLHSELNLSSLELGDSALYFCASSVEGTRKDEQYFGPGTRLTVT.

The genes are TRBV29-1 and TRBJ2-5; 7 nucleotides agree with TRBD2. The CDR3 is 14 residues long. Germline assignment: CDR1 SQVTM and CDR2 ANQGSEA. Germline trimming cut 5 bases from V and 4 bases from J; bases unmatched to any gene: 10. CDR3 nucleotides: TGCAGCGTTTGTGGGGGGAGGGAGGTAGAGACCCAGTACTTC. Its translation: CSVCGGREVETQYF.

CDR3 in amino acids: CASSFEGIGVNYGYTF. In nucleotides, the CDR3 is TGTGCCAGCAGTTTCGAGGGGATTGGGGTCAACTATGGCTACACCTTC. The rearrangement uses TRBV28 and TRBJ1-2; D possibly corresponds to TRBD1 (5 bases). The CDR3 sequence is 16 residues long. CDR1 MDHEN and CDR2 SYDVKM come from the germline V gene. Trimming took 3 bases from V and 2 from J, leaving 16 bases between them.

Only a few counts were recorded for this clone. The rearrangement links TRBV7-9 to TRBJ2-3; TRBD1 matches 7 bases. Trimming cost V 5 bases and J 2 bases; bases outside gene matches: 10. CDR3 length equals 16 residues. Germline CDR1 is SEHNR and CDR2 is FQNEAQ (reference sequence). CDR3 nucleotides: TGTGCCAGCAGCCCAGAGGGGACAGCCCTCACAGATACGCAGTATTTT. Encoded protein: CASSPEGTALTDTQYF.

The chain recombines TRBV4-1 with TRBJ1-4; D is unresolved. CDR3 length: 17 amino acids. Germline values: CDR1 MGHRA, CDR2 YSYEKL. V was pared by 0 bases and J by 3 bases, with 14 bases between. The chain's CDR3 is CASSQEYYIQANEKLFF. DNA of the CDR3: TGCGCCAGCAGCCAAGAGTATTATATACAAGCTAATGAAAAACTGTTTTTT.

This chain connects TRBV4-3 to TRBJ1-4; TRBD1 agrees at 8 bases. Unmatched junction bases numbered 4, after V lost 4 bases and J lost 0 bases. The CDR3 has 16 amino acids. The germline gives CDR1 LGHNA, CDR2 YSLEER. CDR3 sequence reads: CASSLGQGATNEKLFF. The CDR3 DNA is TGCGCCAGCAGCCTAGGACAGGGCGCAACTAATGAAAAACTGTTTTTT.

The chain has TRBV5-4 and TRBJ2-5; D may be TRBD1 or TRBD2 (5 bases each). The CDR3 spans 15 residues. The germline CDR1 and CDR2 sequences are SGHNT and YYREEE (reference sequence). V lost 3 bases and J lost 4, with 16 bases in between. The DNA for the CDR3 is TGTGCCAGCAGCTGGCCGGGACCCCTGCCAGAGACCCAGTACTTC. This codes for CASSWPGPLPETQYF.

This clone came up a few times. J is TRBJ1-1 and V is TRBV19, with unresolved D. The germline V gene has CDR1 LNHDA and CDR2 SQIVND (reference sequence). The length of the CDR3 is 13 residues. Trimming cost V 7 bases and J 0 bases, with 9 bases left between them. The chain's CDR3 is CASTLGMNTEAFF. The CDR3 bases are TGTGCCAGTACTCTGGGAATGAACACTGAAGCTTTCTTT.

The chain is built from TRBV2 and TRBJ2-6, with D possibly matching TRBD1 (5 bases). Trimming took 10 bases from V and 13 from J, leaving 14 bases between them. Germline loops: CDR1 SNHLY, CDR2 FYNNEI. The CDR3 is 11 residues long. The CDR3 DNA follows: TGTGCCACAATGAAGGGGATTGTCCTGACTTTC. Residues: CATMKGIVLTF.

The chain joins TRBV4-3 to TRBJ2-5; tentatively, D is TRBD1 or TRBD2 (5 bases each). This CDR3 region has 13 residues. Per germline, CDR1 LGHNA and CDR2 YSLEER. Trimming pared 2 bases from V and 5 bases from J, leaving 9 bases between. CDR3 DNA sequence: TGCGCCAGCAGCCAAACTCGGGACGAGACCCAGTACTTC. Its protein is CASSQTRDETQYF.

V usage is TRBV5-1 and J usage is TRBJ2-1; 8 nucleotides align to TRBD2. The length of the CDR3 is 16 residues. V lost 2 bases, J lost 3 bases, and 7 bases stayed unmatched. CDR1 SGHRS and CDR2 YFSETQ come from the germline V gene. CDR3 bases: TGCGCCAGCAGCTTAAAGCGGGAGCTGATCTACAATGAGCAGTTCTTC. Encoded protein: CASSLKRELIYNEQFF.